These 7 T cell receptor beta chains originate from one sample sequenced in a study of cytomegalovirus exposure and HLA in healthy donors. Data came from immunoSEQ multiplex PCR; TCRdb stores just in-frame clones and leaves some out. The sample consists of hundreds of thousands of clones, roughly 90% of them appearing once. Specimen: PBMCs. The receptors were sampled from a man aged 18 to 35 in good health and CMV-seropositive.

This rearrangement joins TRBV5-6 to TRBJ1-2; a possible D gene is TRBD1 (5 bases). Between the trimmed V and J ends, which lost 0 bases and 6 bases, there was a span of 9 bases. Per germline, CDR1 SGHDT and CDR2 YYEEEE. The CDR3 sequence is 13 residues long. The CDR3, as DNA: TGTGCCAGCAGCTTGGTGGACACGGATGGCTACACCTTC. It translates to CASSLVDTDGYTF.

The rearrangement joins TRBV28 to TRBJ2-1; D ambiguous. Germline CDR1 is MDHEN and CDR2 is SYDVKM. The V gene lost 2 bases and the J gene lost 2 bases, with 7 bases spanning the gap. The CDR3 spans 14 residues. CDR3 protein: CASSLVPAYNEQFF. The CDR3 nucleotides are TGTGCCAGCAGTTTAGTGCCAGCCTACAATGAGCAGTTCTTC.

About this clone: This sample includes further DNA sequences coding for the same CDR3. The chain has TRBV6-5 and TRBJ2-7; a possible D gene is TRBD1 (5 bases). Germline CDR1 MNHEY, CDR2 SVGAGI. This CDR3 spans 14 amino acids. V lost 0 bases and J lost 4, with 10 bases in between. CDR3 nucleotide sequence: TGTGCCAGCAGTTACTCTCTTGGGGCTTACGAGCAGTACTTC. Its translation is CASSYSLGAYEQYF.

This sequence joins TRBV5-1 and TRBJ1-2; 12 bases agree with TRBD1. The trim removed 1 base at V and 7 bases at J, leaving 5 bases unmatched. This CDR3 contains 15 residues. Germline-derived CDR1 and CDR2 are SGHRS and YFSETQ. The CDR3 reads CASSLPPGQGAGYTF. The CDR3 DNA follows: TGCGCCAGCAGCTTGCCCCCGGGACAGGGGGCTGGCTACACCTTC.

The rearrangement uses TRBV6-5 and TRBJ2-7, with 7 bases fitting TRBD1. V was clipped by 1 base and J by 6 bases; unmatched bases: 12. Germline assignment: CDR1 MNHEY and CDR2 SVGAGI. The CDR3 totals 16 residues. The CDR3 DNA follows: TGTGCCAGCAGTTACTTACCGGGACAGAGGCCCAGCGAGCAGTACTTC. Protein product: CASSYLPGQRPSEQYF.

This clone appeared a single time. The chain joins TRBV29-1 to TRBJ2-7; TRBD1 matches 11 bases. The trim removed 4 bases at V and 3 bases at J, leaving 5 bases unmatched. The CDR3 sequence is 14 residues long. Germline-derived CDR1 and CDR2 are SQVTM and ANQGSEA. DNA of the CDR3: TGCAGCGTTGGAGGGGGGACAGGGGGCTACGAGCAGTACTTC. Its protein is CSVGGGTGGYEQYF.

This clone has just one count. The chain couples TRBV7-8 to TRBJ1-1; tentative D call: TRBD1 (6 bases). Trimming left V 5 bases short and J 0 bases short, with 13 bases between. Looked up from germline, CDR1 is SGHVS and CDR2 is FQNEAQ. This CDR3 has 15 residues. Here the CDR3 DNA reads TGTGCCAGCAGCAAACGGGACATCCTGAACACTGAAGCTTTCTTT. Translation: CASSKRDILNTEAFF.